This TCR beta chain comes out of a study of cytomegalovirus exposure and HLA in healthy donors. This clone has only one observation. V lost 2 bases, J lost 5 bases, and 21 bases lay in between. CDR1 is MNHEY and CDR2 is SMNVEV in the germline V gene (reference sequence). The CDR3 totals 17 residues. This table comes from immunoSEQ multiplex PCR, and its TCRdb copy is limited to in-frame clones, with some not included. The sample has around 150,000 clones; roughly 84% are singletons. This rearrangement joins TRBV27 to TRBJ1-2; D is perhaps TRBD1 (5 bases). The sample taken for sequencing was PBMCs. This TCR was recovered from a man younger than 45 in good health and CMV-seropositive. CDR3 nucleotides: TGTGCCAGCAGTTTAGCGGGACGCAGGGATCCGGGGTATGGCTACACCTTC. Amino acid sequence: CASSLAGRRDPGYGYTF.